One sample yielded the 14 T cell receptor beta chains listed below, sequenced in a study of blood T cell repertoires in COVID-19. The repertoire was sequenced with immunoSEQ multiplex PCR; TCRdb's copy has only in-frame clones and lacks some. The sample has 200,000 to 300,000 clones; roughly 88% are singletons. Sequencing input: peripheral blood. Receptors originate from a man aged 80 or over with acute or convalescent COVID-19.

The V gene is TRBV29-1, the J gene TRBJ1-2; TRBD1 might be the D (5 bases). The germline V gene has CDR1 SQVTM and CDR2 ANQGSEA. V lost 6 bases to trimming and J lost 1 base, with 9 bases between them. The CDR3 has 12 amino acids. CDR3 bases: TGCAGCGTCGGGGGACTTAACTATGGCTACACCTTC. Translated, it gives CSVGGLNYGYTF.

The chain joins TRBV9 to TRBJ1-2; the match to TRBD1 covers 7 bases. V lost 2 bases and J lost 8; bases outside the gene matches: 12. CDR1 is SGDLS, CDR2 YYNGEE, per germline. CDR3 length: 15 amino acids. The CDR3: CASSVHRGGSQGYTF. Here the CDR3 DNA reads TGTGCCAGCAGCGTCCACCGAGGGGGCTCTCAGGGCTACACCTTC.

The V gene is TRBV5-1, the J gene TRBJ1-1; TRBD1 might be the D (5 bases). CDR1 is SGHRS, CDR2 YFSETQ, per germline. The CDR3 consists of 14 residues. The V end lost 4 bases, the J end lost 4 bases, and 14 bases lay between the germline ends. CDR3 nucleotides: TGCGCCAGCAGCGTGGGACTCGGGGGCACTGAAGCTTTCTTT. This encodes CASSVGLGGTEAFF.

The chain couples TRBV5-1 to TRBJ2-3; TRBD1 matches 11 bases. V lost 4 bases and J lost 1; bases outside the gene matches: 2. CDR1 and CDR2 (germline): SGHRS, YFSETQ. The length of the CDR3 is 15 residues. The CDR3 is CASSEDRGRTDTQYF. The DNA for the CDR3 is TGCGCCAGCAGCGAGGACAGGGGGCGCACAGATACGCAGTATTTT.

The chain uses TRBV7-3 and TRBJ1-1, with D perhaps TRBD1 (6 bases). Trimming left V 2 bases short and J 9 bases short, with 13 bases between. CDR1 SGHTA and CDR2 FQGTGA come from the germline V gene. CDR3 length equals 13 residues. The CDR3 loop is CASSLRTGRQAFF. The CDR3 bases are TGTGCCAGCAGCTTACGAACAGGGAGACAAGCTTTCTTT.

CDR3 DNA: TGTGCCAGCAGTTTCTTAGGGGACAGGGGGAAGAACGAGCAGTACTTC. This codes for CASSFLGDRGKNEQYF. This chain uses TRBV27 with TRBJ2-7; 11 nucleotides line up with TRBD1. V shed 3 bases and J 5 bases; nucleotides not matched to a gene: 9. CDR1 and CDR2 (germline): MNHEY, SMNVEV (reference sequence). The CDR3 length is 16 residues.

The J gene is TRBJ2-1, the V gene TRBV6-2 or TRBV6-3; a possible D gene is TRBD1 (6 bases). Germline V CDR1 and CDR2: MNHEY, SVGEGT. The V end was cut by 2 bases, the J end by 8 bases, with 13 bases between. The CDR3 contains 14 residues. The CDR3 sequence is CASSYGTSTDEQFF. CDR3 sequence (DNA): TGTGCCAGCAGTTACGGGACATCGACGGATGAGCAGTTCTTC.

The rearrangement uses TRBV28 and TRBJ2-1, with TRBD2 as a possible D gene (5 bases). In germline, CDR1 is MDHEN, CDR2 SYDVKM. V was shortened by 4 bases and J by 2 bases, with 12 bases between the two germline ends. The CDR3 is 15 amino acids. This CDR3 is CASSSPSGTYNEQFF. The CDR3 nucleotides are TGTGCCAGCAGTTCCCCCAGCGGCACCTACAATGAGCAGTTCTTC.

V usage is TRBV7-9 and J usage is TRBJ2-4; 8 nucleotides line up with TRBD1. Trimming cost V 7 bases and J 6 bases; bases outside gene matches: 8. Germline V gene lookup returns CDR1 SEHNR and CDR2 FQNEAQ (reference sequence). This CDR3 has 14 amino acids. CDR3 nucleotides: TGTGCCAGCACCTGGACAGGGACGAGAAACATTCAGTACTTC. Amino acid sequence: CASTWTGTRNIQYF.

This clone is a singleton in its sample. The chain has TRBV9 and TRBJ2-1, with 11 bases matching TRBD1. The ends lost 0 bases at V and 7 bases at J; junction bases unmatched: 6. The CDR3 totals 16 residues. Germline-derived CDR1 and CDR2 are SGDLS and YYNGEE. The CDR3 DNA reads TGTGCCAGCAGCGTAGCGGGAGGACAGGGGGCTAATGAGCAGTTCTTC. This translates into CASSVAGGQGANEQFF. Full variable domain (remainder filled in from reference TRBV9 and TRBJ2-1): DSGVTQTPKHLITATGQRVTLRCSPRSGDLSVYWYQQSLDQGLQFLIQYYNGEERAKGNILERFSAQQFPDLHSELNLSSLELGDSALYFCASSVAGGQGANEQFFGPGTRLTVL.

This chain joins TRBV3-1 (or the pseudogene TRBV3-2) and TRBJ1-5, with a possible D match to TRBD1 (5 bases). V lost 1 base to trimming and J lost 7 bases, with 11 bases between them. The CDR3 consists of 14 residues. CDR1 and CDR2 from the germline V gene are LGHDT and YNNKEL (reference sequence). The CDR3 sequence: CASSQGGVGQPQHF. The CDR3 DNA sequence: TGTGCCAGCAGCCAAGGGGGGGTAGGACAGCCCCAGCATTTT.

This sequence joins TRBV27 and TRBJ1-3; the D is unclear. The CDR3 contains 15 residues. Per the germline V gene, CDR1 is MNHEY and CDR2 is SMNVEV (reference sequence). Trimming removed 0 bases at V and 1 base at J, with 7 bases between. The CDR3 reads CASSLSGGSGNTIYF. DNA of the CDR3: TGTGCCAGCAGTTTATCGGGAGGGTCTGGAAACACCATATATTTT.

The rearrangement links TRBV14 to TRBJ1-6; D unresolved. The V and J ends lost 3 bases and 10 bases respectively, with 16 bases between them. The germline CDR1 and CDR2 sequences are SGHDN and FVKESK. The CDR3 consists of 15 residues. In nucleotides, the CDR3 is TGTGCCAGCAGCCAGTTCCAAGGAGAGGGATCACCCCTCCACTTT. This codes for CASSQFQGEGSPLHF.

CDR3 in amino acids: CASSFRIPPYEQYF. The CDR3 DNA is TGTGCCAGCAGCTTCAGGATTCCACCCTACGAGCAGTACTTC. The chain couples TRBV7-9 to TRBJ2-7; unclear D gene. The CDR3 extends over 14 amino acids. Deletions cut 3 bases from V and 2 bases from J, with 11 bases between. Germline V gene lookup returns CDR1 SEHNR and CDR2 FQNEAQ (reference sequence).